This TCR beta chain came from a study of vaccination effects on CD4 cells after COVID-19. A remark on this clone: Its antigen is currently unknown.

Study conclusions and caveats: In healthy vaccinees, only 1 of 255 vaccine-induced clones cross-reacted with common cold coronaviruses. After vaccination, at late timepoints, clones induced by infection and by vaccine contracted markedly.

After expansion with viral peptide pools in the ViraFEST assay, antigen-specific CD4+ T cells were sequenced. Culture proceeded for more than nine days, and CD4+ T cells were then isolated. According to the study, vaccine recipients showed no prior SARS-CoV-2 infection and negative nucleocapsid antibodies. Germline V gene data show CDR1 as SGDLS and CDR2 as YYNGEE. The junction had 9 bases not matched to a gene; V was cut back by 0 bases and J by 6 bases. The CDR3 length is 16 residues. Profiled with immunoSEQ multiplex PCR; TCRdb holds only in-frame clones, not every one. The data contain tens of thousands of clones, around 70% of them singletons.

The clonotype comes from a human donor who received a COVID-19 vaccine. Sequencing used CD4+ T cells from PBMCs cultured with SARS-CoV-2 spike peptides, obtained before COVID-19 vaccination. V is TRBV9 and J is TRBJ2-1; 7 bases agree with TRBD2. CDR3 loop: CASSVVGLVHLNEQFF. The CDR3 coding sequence is TGTGCCAGCAGCGTAGTAGGACTAGTACACCTCAATGAGCAGTTCTTC.